A single sample is the source of the 6 T cell receptor beta chains below, sequenced in a study of blood T cell repertoires in COVID-19. Clones were sequenced by immunoSEQ multiplex PCR, and TCRdb holds only the in-frame ones, with some missing. The sample lists 220,000 or so clones; approximately 90% were seen once. Material for sequencing was PBMCs or T cells enriched from blood (not recorded which). These receptor sequences come from a man aged 45-65 years who had been exposed to COVID-19.

The chain combines TRBV30 with TRBJ2-3; TRBD1 is a possible D gene (5 bases). CDR3 length: 14 residues. V lost 0 bases and J lost 0, with 7 bases in between. Per the germline V gene, CDR1 is GTSNPN and CDR2 is SVGIG (reference sequence). The DNA of the CDR3 is TGTGCCTGGAGTGTGGGGCAGAGCACAGATACGCAGTATTTT. As protein: CAWSVGQSTDTQYF.

Comment on this clone: At one of its ends the junction is not consistent with the germline gene, which may arise from a read error. This chain links TRBV11-3 with TRBJ1-5, with a tentative D call TRBD1 (6 bases). This CDR3 contains 19 residues. Germline V gene sequence: CDR1 SGHNT, CDR2 YENEEA. CDR3 coding DNA: TGTGCCAGCAGCGTAGAGAAACAGGGCCAGCTAAGGGGCAATCAGCCCCAGCATTTT. Translated: CASSVEKQGQLRGNQPQHF.

The chain joins TRBV29-1 to TRBJ1-2; TRBD1 might be the D (6 bases). This CDR3 has 12 residues. From germline, CDR1 is SQVTM and CDR2 ANQGSEA. The V gene lost 5 bases and the J gene lost 7 bases, with 14 bases spanning the gap. The CDR3 sequence is CSVLTGWLGYTF. The CDR3 nucleotides read TGCAGCGTTCTAACAGGGTGGCTTGGCTACACCTTC.

The chain combines TRBV5-6 with TRBJ1-1; 8 nucleotides match TRBD1. The CDR3 runs to 14 residues. Per germline, CDR1 SGHDT and CDR2 YYEEEE. J was trimmed by 5 bases and V by 2 bases; bases with no gene match: 5. This chain's CDR3 is CASSFRRQGTEAFF. The DNA for the CDR3 is TGTGCCAGCAGCTTTAGACGACAGGGGACTGAAGCTTTCTTT. The full variable domain, its missing parts supplied by reference TRBV5-6 and TRBJ1-1, is DAGVTQSPTHLIKTRGQQVTLRCSPKSGHDTVSWYQQALGQGPQFIFQYYEEEERQRGNFPDRFSGHQFPNYSSELNVNALLLGDSALYLCASSFRRQGTEAFFGQGTRLTVV.

The chain links TRBV5-1 to TRBJ2-1; D ambiguous. Trimming shortened V by 6 bases and J by 9 bases, and 10 bases separated the two germline ends. The CDR3 covers 11 residues. The germline V gene has CDR1 SGHRS and CDR2 YFSETQ. The CDR3 region has the DNA TGCGCCAGCATGGCGGAAGGTGAGCAGTTCTTC. The encoded protein is CASMAEGEQFF.

This chain joins TRBV29-1 and TRBJ2-3; D call uncertain. The germline V gene has CDR1 SQVTM and CDR2 ANQGSEA. The germline V and J ends were trimmed by 5 bases and 2 bases, with 11 bases remaining between them. This CDR3 region has 13 residues. The CDR3 DNA reads as TGCAGCGTTCGAGCGAGTATCACAGATACGCAGTATTTT. This codes for CSVRASITDTQYF.